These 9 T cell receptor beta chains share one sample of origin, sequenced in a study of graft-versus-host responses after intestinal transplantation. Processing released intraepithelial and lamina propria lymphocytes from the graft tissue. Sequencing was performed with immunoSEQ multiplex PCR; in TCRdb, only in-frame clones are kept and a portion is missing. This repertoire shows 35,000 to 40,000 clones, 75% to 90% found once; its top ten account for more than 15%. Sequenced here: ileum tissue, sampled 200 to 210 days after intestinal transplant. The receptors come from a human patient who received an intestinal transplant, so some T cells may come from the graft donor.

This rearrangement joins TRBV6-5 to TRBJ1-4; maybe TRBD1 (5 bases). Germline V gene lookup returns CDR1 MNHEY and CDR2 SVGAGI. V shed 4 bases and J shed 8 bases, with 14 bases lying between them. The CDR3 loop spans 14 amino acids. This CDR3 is CASSSEGRGEKLFF. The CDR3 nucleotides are TGTGCCAGCAGTTCGGAGGGGCGCGGGGAAAAACTGTTTTTT.

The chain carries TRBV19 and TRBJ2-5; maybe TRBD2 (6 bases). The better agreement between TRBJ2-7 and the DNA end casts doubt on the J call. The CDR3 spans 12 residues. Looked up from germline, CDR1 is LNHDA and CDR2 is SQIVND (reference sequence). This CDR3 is CASSGDAYEQYF. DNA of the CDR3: TGTGCCAGCTCGGGGGACGCCTACGAGCAGTACTTC.

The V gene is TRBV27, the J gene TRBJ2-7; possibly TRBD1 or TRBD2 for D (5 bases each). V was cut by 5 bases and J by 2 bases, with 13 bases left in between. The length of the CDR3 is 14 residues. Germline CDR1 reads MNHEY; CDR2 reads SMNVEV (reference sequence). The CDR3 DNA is TGTGCCAGCAGTCCGGGGCCATGGGCCTACGAGCAGTACTTC. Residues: CASSPGPWAYEQYF.

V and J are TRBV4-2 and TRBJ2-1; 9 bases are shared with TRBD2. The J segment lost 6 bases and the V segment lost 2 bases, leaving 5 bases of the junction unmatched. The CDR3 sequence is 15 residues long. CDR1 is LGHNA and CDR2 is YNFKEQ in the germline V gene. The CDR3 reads CASSQYSGGPNEQFF. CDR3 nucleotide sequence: TGTGCCAGCAGCCAATATAGCGGGGGACCCAATGAGCAGTTCTTC.

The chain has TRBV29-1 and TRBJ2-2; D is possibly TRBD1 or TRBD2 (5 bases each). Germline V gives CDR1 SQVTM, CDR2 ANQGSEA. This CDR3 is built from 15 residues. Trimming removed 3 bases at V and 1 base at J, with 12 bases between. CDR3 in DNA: TGCAGCGTTGATGGGGGAGTCGAGAACACCGGGGAGCTGTTTTTT. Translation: CSVDGGVENTGELFF.

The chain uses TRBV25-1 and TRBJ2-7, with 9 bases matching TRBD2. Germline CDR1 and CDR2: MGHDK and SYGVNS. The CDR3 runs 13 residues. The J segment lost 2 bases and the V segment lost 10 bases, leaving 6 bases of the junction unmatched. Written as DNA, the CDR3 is TGTGCCACCTCTAGCGGGGTAACCTACGAGCAGTACTTC. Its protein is CATSSGVTYEQYF.

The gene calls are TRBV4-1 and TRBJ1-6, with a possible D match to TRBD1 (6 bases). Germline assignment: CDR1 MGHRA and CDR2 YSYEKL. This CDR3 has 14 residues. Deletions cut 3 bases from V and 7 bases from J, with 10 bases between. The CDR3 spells CASSQRGGNSPLHF. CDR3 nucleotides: TGCGCCAGCAGCCAGAGGGGGGGGAATTCACCCCTCCACTTT.

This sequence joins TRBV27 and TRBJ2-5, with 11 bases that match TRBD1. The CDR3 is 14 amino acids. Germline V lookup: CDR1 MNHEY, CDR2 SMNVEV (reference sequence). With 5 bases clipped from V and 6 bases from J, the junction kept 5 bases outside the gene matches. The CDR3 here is CASSPDRGRKTQYF. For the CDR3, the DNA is TGTGCCAGCAGTCCGGACAGGGGGCGAAAGACCCAGTACTTC.

CDR3 coding DNA: TGTGCCAGCAGCTTGGCCGGGAGGCGCACAGATACGCAGTATTTT. It translates to CASSLAGRRTDTQYF. This rearrangement joins TRBV5-6 to TRBJ2-3; 7 bases match TRBD2. The CDR3 has 15 residues. From germline, CDR1 is SGHDT and CDR2 YYEEEE. The V segment lost 0 bases and the J segment 1 base; nucleotides outside the gene matches: 2.